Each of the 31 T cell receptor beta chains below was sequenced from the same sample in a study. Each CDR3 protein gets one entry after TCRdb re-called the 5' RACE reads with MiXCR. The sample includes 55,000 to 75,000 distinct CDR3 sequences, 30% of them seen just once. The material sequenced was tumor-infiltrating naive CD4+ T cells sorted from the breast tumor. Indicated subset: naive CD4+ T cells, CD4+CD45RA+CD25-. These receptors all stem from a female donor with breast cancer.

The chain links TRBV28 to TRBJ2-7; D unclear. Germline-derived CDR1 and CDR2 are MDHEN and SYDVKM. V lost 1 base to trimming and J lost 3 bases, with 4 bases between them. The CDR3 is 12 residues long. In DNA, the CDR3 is TGTGCCAGCAGTTTATTTAACTACGAGCAGTACTTC. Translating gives CASSLFNYEQYF.

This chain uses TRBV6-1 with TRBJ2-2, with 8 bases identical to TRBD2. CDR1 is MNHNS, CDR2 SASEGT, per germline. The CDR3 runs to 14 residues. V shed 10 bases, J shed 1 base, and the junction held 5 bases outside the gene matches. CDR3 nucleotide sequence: TGTGCCACCGGGGGGGGCAGGAACACCGGGGAGCTGTTTTTT. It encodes CATGGGRNTGELFF.

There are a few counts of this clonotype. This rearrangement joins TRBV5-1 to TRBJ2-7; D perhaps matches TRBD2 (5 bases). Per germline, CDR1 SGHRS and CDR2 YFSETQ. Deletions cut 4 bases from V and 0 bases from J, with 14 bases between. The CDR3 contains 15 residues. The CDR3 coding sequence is TGCGCCAGCAGCGGATCGGGGTTACGCTCCTACGAGCAGTACTTC. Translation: CASSGSGLRSYEQYF.

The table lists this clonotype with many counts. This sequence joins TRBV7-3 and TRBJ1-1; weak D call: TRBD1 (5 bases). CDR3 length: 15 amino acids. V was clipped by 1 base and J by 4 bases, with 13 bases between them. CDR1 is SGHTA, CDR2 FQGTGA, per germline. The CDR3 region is CASSLKASGGTEAFF. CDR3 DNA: TGTGCCAGCAGCTTAAAGGCATCCGGGGGCACTGAAGCTTTCTTT. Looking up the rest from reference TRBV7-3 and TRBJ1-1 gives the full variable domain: GAGVSQTPSNKVTEKGKYVELRCDPISGHTALYWYRQSLGQGPEFLIYFQGTGAADDSGLPNDRFFAVRPEGSVSTLKIQRTERGDSAVYLCASSLKASGGTEAFFGQGTRLTVV.

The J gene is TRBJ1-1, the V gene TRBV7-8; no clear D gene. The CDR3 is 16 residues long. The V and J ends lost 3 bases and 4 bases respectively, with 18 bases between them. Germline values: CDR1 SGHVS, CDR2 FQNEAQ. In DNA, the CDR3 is TGTGCCAGCAGCTTTCTGAGGGAGTTAGTACTCACTGAAGCTTTCTTT. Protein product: CASSFLRELVLTEAFF.

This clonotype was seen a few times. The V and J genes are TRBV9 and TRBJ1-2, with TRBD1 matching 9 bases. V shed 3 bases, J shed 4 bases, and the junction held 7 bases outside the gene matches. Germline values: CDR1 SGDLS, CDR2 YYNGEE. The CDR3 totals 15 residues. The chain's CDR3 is CASSATGGVRYGYTF. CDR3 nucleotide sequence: TGTGCCAGCAGCGCGACAGGGGGGGTACGCTATGGCTACACCTTC.

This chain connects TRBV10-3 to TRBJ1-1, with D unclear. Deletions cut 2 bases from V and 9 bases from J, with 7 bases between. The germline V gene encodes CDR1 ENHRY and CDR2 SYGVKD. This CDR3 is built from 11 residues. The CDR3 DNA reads TGTGCCATCAGTGAGGGGGAGAAAGCTTTCTTT. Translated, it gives CAISEGEKAFF.

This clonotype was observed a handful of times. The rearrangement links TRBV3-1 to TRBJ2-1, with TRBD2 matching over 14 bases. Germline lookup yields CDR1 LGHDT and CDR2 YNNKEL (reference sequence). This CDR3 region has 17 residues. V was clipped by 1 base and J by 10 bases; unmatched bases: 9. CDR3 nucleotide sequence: TGTGCCAGCAGCCAAGGGACGGGACTAGCGGGGGAGCGGGAGCAGTTCTTC. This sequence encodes CASSQGTGLAGEREQFF.

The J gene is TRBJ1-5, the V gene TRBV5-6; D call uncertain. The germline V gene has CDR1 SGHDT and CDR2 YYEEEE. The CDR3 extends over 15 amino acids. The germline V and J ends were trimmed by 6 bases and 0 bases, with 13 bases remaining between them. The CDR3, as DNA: TGTGCCAGCAACTTCTACAGTGATAGCAATCAGCCCCAGCATTTT. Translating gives CASNFYSDSNQPQHF.

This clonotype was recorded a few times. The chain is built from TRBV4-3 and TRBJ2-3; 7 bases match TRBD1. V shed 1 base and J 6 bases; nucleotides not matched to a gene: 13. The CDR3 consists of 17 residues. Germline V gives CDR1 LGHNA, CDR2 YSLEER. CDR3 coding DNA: TGCGCCAGCAGCCAAGGGAAGACAGGGTCTAAACGTGATACGCAGTATTTT. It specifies CASSQGKTGSKRDTQYF.

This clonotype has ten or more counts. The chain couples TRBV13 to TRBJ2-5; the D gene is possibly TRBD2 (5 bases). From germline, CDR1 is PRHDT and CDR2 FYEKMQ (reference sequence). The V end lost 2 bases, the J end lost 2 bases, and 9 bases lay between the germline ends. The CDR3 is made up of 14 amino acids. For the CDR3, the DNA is TGTGCCAGCAGCTTATCCGGGGAACAAGAGACCCAGTACTTC. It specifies CASSLSGEQETQYF.

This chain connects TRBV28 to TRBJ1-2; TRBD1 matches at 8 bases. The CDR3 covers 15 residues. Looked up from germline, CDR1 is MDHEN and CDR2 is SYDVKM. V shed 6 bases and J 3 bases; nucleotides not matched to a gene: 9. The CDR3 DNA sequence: TGTGCCAGCAGACAAGGGACAGGTTCTTACTATGGCTACACCTTC. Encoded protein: CASRQGTGSYYGYTF.

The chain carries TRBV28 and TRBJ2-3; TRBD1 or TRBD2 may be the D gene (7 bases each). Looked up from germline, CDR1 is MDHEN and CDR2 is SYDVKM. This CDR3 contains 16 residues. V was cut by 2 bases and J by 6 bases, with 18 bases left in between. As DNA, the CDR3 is TGTGCCAGCAGTTTAGCAGGGGGGGGCCCATGGGATACGCAGTATTTT. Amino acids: CASSLAGGGPWDTQYF.

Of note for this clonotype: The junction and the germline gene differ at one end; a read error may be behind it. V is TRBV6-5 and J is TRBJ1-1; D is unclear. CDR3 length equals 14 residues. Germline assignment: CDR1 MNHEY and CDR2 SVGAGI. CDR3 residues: CASRPMTAATEALF. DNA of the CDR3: TGTGCCAGCAGACCAATGACGGCTGCCACTGAAGCTCTCTTT.

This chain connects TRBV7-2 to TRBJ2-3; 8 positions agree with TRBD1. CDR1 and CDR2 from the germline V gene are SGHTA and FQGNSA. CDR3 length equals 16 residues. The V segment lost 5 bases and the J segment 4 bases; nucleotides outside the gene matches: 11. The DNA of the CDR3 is TGTGCCAGCAGCAACTGGGGCAGGGGGCAAGCAGATACGCAGTATTTT. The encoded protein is CASSNWGRGQADTQYF.

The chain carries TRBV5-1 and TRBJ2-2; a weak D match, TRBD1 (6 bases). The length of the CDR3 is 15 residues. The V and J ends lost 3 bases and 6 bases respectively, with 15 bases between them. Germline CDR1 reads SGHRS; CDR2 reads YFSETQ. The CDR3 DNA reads TGCGCCAGCAGCTCGCAGGGGAACATCGCCGGGGAGCTGTTTTTT. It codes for CASSSQGNIAGELFF.

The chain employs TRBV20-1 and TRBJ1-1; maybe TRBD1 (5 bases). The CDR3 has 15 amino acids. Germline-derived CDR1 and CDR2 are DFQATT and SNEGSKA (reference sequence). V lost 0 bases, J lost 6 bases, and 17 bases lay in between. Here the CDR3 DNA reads TGCAGTGCTAGAGACGCTCGACAGATCAACGCTGAAGCTTTCTTT. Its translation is CSARDARQINAEAFF.

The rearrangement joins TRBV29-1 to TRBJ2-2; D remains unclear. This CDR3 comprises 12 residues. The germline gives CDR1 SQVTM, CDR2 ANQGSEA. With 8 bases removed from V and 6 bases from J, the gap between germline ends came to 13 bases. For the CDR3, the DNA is TGCAGCTCTACATGCTTGGCCGGGGAGCTGTTTTTT. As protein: CSSTCLAGELFF.

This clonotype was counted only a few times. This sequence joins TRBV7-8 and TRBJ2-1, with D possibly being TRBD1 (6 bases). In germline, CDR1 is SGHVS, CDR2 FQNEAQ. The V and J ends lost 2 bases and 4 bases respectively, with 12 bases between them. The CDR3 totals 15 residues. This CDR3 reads CASSLSRDMYNEQFF. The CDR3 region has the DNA TGTGCCAGCAGCTTATCTCGGGACATGTACAATGAGCAGTTCTTC.

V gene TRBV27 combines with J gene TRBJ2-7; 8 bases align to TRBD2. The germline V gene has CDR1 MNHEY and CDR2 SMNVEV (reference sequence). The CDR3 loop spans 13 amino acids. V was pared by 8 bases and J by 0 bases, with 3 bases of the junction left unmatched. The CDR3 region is CASGGTSSYEQYF. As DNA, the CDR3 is TGTGCCAGCGGTGGGACTAGCTCCTACGAGCAGTACTTC.

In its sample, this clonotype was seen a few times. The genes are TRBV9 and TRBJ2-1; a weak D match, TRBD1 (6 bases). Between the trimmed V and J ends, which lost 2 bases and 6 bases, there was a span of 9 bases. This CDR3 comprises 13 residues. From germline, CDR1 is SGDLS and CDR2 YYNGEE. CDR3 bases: TGTGCCAGCAGCGTTTCACAGGGCAATGAGCAGTTCTTC. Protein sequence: CASSVSQGNEQFF.

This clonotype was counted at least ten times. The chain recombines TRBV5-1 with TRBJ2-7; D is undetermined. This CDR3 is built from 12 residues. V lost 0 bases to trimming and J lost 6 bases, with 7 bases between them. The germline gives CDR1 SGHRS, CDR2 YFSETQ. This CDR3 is CASSLVLPEQYF. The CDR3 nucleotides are TGCGCCAGCAGCTTGGTGTTACCCGAGCAGTACTTC. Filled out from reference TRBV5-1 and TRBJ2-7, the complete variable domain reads KAGVTQTPRYLIKTRGQQVTLSCSPISGHRSVSWYQQTPGQGLQFLFEYFSETQRNKGNFPGRFSGRQFSNSRSEMNVSTLELGDSALYLCASSLVLPEQYFGPGTRLTVT.

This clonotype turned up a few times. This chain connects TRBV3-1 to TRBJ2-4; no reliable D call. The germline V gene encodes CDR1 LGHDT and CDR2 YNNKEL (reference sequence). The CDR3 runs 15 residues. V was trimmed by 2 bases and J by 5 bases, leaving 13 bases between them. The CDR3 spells CASSQMISIENIQYF. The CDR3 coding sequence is TGTGCCAGCAGCCAAATGATATCCATAGAAAACATTCAGTACTTC.

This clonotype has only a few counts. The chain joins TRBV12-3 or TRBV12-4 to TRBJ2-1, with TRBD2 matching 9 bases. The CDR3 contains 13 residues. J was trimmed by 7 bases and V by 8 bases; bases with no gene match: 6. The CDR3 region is CASLLAGRNEQFF. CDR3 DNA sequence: TGTGCCAGCCTCCTAGCGGGACGTAATGAGCAGTTCTTC.

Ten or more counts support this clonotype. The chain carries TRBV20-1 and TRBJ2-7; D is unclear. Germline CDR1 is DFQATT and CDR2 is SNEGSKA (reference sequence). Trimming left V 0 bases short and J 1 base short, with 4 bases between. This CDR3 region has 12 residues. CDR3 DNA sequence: TGCAGTGCTAGAGATATGTCCTACGAGCAGTACTTC. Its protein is CSARDMSYEQYF.

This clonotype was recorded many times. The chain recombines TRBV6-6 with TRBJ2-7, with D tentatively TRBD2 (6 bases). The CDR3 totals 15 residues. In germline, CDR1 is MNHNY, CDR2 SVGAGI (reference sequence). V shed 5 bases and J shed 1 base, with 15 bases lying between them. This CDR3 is CASSDPGTGSYEQYF. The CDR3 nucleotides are TGTGCCAGCAGTGACCCCGGGACTGGATCCTACGAGCAGTACTTC.

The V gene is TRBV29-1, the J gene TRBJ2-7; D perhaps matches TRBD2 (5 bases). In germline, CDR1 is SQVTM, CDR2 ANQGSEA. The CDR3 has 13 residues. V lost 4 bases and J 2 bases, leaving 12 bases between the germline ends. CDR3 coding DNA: TGCAGCGTTGGACTACTAATGGCCTACGAGCAGTACTTC. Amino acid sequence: CSVGLLMAYEQYF.

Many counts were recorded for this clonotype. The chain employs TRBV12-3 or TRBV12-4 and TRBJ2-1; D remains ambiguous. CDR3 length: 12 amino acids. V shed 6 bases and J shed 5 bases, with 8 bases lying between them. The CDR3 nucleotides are TGTGCCAGCAGCGAATGGGACAATGAGCAGTTCTTC. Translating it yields CASSEWDNEQFF.

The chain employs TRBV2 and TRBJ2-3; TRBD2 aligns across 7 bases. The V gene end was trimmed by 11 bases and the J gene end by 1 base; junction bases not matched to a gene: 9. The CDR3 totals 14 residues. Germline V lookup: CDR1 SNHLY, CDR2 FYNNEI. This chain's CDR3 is CACTLAFGTDTQYF. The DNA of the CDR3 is TGTGCCTGTACACTAGCGTTCGGCACAGATACGCAGTATTTT.

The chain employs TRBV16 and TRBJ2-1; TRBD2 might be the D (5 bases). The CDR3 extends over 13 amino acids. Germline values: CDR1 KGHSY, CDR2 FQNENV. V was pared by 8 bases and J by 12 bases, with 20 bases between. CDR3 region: CASGREGRIVQFF. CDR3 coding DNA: TGTGCCAGCGGCCGGGAAGGCAGGATAGTGCAGTTCTTC.

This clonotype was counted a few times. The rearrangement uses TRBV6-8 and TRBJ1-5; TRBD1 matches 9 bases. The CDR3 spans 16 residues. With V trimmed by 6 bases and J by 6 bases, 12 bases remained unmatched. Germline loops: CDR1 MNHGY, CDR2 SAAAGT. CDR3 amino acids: CASREDRGIGRQPQHF. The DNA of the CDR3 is TGTGCCAGCAGAGAAGACAGGGGGATAGGACGTCAGCCCCAGCATTTT.